Below are 2 T cell receptor beta chains sequenced from a single sample in a study of CD8 T cells in Susac syndrome. A quantity of about 0.45 to 1 ug RNA underwent reverse transcription using random hexamers. TCRdb re-called the immunoSEQ multiplex PCR reads with MiXCR, one entry per CDR3 protein. This table has some 96,000 distinct CDR3 sequences, 95% appearing once. Sequences were obtained from CD8+ T cells from PBMCs. These receptors came from a human donor with Susac syndrome.

This chain joins TRBV11-1 and TRBJ1-2; TRBD1 might be the D (5 bases). Trimming stripped 5 bases from V and 6 bases from J, with 13 bases between. Germline V gene sequence: CDR1 SGHAT, CDR2 FQDESV (reference sequence). CDR3 length: 13 residues. The DNA of the CDR3 is TGTGCCAGCAGCCTCAGGGTGGGCAATGGCTACACCTTC. This encodes CASSLRVGNGYTF.

In this sample, this clonotype turned up once. The chain couples TRBV28 to TRBJ2-5; unclear D gene. The germline V gene encodes CDR1 MDHEN and CDR2 SYDVKM. CDR3 length: 14 residues. V was trimmed by 4 bases and J by 9 bases, leaving 18 bases between them. The CDR3 DNA sequence: TGTGCCAGCAGTTCTGGGTTAGGCCCCGTGTCCCAGTACTTC. It specifies CASSSGLGPVSQYF. The full variable domain, rest sourced from reference TRBV28 and TRBJ2-5, is DVKVTQSSRYLVKRTGEKVFLECVQDMDHENMFWYRQDPGLGLRLIYFSYDVKMKEKGDIPEGYSVSREKKERFSLILESASTNQTSMYLCASSSGLGPVSQYFGPGTRLLVL.